The 27 T cell receptor beta chains reported below all come from one sample, sequenced in a study of human T cells and chemical hapten exposure. Time point denoted: patch test 1, 2 weeks after DPC sensitization. Treatment noted: therapeutic diphenylcyclopropenone sensitization with weekly scalp DPC. A single record per CDR3 protein comes from TCRdb applying MiXCR to the RACE reads. The table includes roughly 98,000 distinct CDR3 sequences, 12% detected once. The sequencing used whole blood, collected in connection with sensitization to the hapten diphenylcyclopropenone (DPC). Source of these receptors: a woman aged 35 to 49 with alopecia areata. Some clones in this sample may be carry-over from other donors' samples.

The chain joins TRBV7-2 to TRBJ2-7, with TRBD1 matching 7 bases. The CDR3 spans 15 residues. Germline assignment: CDR1 SGHTA and CDR2 FQGNSA. V gave up 1 base and J gave up 2 bases; unmatched junction bases: 5. As DNA, the CDR3 is TGTGCCAGCAGCTTAGGACGGGACAGTACCTACGAGCAGTACTTC. Amino acids: CASSLGRDSTYEQYF.

A few counts support this clonotype. The chain links TRBV4-3 to TRBJ1-5, with unresolved D. The CDR3 extends over 16 amino acids. Trimming stripped 0 bases from V and 4 bases from J, with 13 bases between. The germline V gene has CDR1 LGHNA and CDR2 YSLEER. Written as DNA, the CDR3 is TGCGCCAGCAGCCAAGAGGTCACCTTAAGGAATCAGCCCCAGCATTTT. Translation gives CASSQEVTLRNQPQHF.

V and J are TRBV11-2 and TRBJ2-5, with D hard to call. There are 12 residues in the CDR3. Deletions cut 5 bases from V and 8 bases from J, with 12 bases between. In germline, CDR1 is SGHAT, CDR2 FQNNGV. The CDR3 DNA reads as TGTGCCAGCAGCCCGGATGGAGTCACCCAGTACTTC. Its translation is CASSPDGVTQYF. Full variable domain (rest looked up from reference TRBV11-2 and TRBJ2-5): EAGVAQSPRYKIIEKRQSVAFWCNPISGHATLYWYQQILGQGPKLLIQFQNNGVVDDSQLPKDRFSAERLKGVDSTLKIQPAKLEDSAVYLCASSPDGVTQYFGPGTRLLVL.

The chain couples TRBV11-2 to TRBJ2-2; TRBD2 is a possible D gene (6 bases). The CDR3 contains 15 residues. The germline CDR1 and CDR2 sequences are SGHAT and FQNNGV. Trimming removed 3 bases at V and 6 bases at J, with 14 bases between. The CDR3 bases are TGTGCCAGCAGCTTTCAGGGAAGGAGGGCCGGGGAGCTGTTTTTT. It is translated as CASSFQGRRAGELFF.

This clonotype has a handful of counts. The gene calls are TRBV2 and TRBJ2-6; D tentatively reads TRBD1 or TRBD2 (5 bases each). Trimming shortened V by 3 bases and J by 2 bases, and 20 bases separated the two germline ends. Germline V gene sequence: CDR1 SNHLY, CDR2 FYNNEI. CDR3 size: 19 residues. CDR3 sequence reads: CASSEWLASRGAGANVLTF. The CDR3 bases are TGTGCCAGCAGTGAGTGGTTAGCATCACGAGGGGCTGGGGCCAACGTCCTGACTTTC.

This clonotype was seen repeatedly, ten times or more. The V call is TRBV6-1, the J call TRBJ2-3; D is unresolved. Looked up from germline, CDR1 is MNHNS and CDR2 is SASEGT. V was clipped by 8 bases and J by 1 base, with 7 bases between them. The CDR3 length is 12 residues. CDR3 in amino acids: CASGRGTDTQYF. DNA for the CDR3: TGTGCCAGCGGCCGGGGCACAGATACGCAGTATTTT.

At least ten counts were recorded for this clonotype. This rearrangement joins TRBV7-2 to TRBJ2-3; D is undetermined. Germline V gives CDR1 SGHTA, CDR2 FQGNSA. The CDR3 sequence is 15 residues long. V was cut by 7 bases and J by 2 bases, with 16 bases left in between. This CDR3 is CASNPPKEYTDTQYF. In DNA, the CDR3 is TGTGCCAGCAACCCCCCGAAGGAGTACACAGATACGCAGTATTTT. The full variable domain, rest sourced from reference TRBV7-2 and TRBJ2-3, is GAGVSQSPSNKVTEKGKDVELRCDPISGHTALYWYRQSLGQGLEFLIYFQGNSAPDKSGLPSDRFSAERTGGSVSTLTIQRTQQEDSAVYLCASNPPKEYTDTQYFGPGTRLTVL.

Regarding this clonotype: A much larger clone lies one base from this, so it may be a read error. The V gene is TRBV18, the J gene TRBJ2-1; 14 nucleotides match TRBD2. The CDR3 spans 19 residues. Germline CDR1 and CDR2: KGHSH and LQKENI. The CDR3 spells CTSSPPQTSGRAFNNEQFF. The CDR3 bases are TGTACCAGCTCACCGCCTCAGACTAGCGGGAGGGCCTTCAACAATGAGCAGTTCTTC.

This clonotype has only a few counts. The genes are TRBV6-5 and TRBJ1-5; D is perhaps TRBD1 (6 bases). There are 17 residues in the CDR3. V was trimmed by 8 bases and J by 7 bases, leaving 27 bases between them. The germline gives CDR1 MNHEY, CDR2 SVGAGI. This chain's CDR3 is CASCLSYSIGTKQPQHF. In DNA form, the CDR3 reads TGTGCCAGCTGCCTCTCATACTCGATCGGGACAAAACAGCCCCAGCATTTT.

This clonotype was observed a few times. One junction end does not reproduce the germline sequence, and a read error may be involved. The chain is built from TRBV6-2 or TRBV6-3 and TRBJ2-1, with D maybe TRBD1 (7 bases). In germline, CDR1 is MNHEY, CDR2 SVGEGT. The CDR3 contains 11 residues. CDR3: CACRGADEQFF. DNA for the CDR3: TGTGCCTGCAGGGGGGCGGATGAGCAGTTCTTC.

This chain links TRBV10-2 with TRBJ2-3; D ambiguous. Trimming shortened V by 2 bases and J by 2 bases, and 5 bases separated the two germline ends. Per germline, CDR1 WSHSY and CDR2 SAAADI. The CDR3 is made up of 13 amino acids. CDR3 residues: CASSEGFTDTQYF. Here the CDR3 DNA reads TGCGCCAGCAGTGAGGGATTCACAGATACGCAGTATTTT.

The rearrangement links TRBV7-9 to TRBJ2-6; the D is unclear. The CDR3 is 13 amino acids. Trimming took off 8 bases at V and 1 base at J, with 6 bases between the two ends. Germline V gene data show CDR1 as SEHNR and CDR2 as FQNEAQ (reference sequence). Here the CDR3 reads CASLLSGANVLTF. The CDR3 DNA reads as TGTGCCAGCCTGTTATCTGGGGCCAACGTCCTGACTTTC.

This clonotype was seen a handful of times. The chain links TRBV4-3 to TRBJ2-3, with D perhaps given as TRBD1 or TRBD2 (5 bases each). Germline V gene data show CDR1 as LGHNA and CDR2 as YSLEER. The CDR3 totals 17 residues. V was trimmed by 1 base and J by 6 bases, leaving 20 bases between them. The CDR3 sequence: CASSQVLRGVGRDTQYF. The CDR3 DNA follows: TGCGCCAGCAGCCAAGTCCTTCGAGGGGTCGGAAGGGATACGCAGTATTTT.

There are a few counts of this clonotype. The chain carries TRBV5-1 and TRBJ2-5; D remains unclear. Germline V CDR1 and CDR2: SGHRS, YFSETQ. V was trimmed by 0 bases and J by 5 bases, leaving 14 bases between them. This CDR3 has 15 amino acids. The CDR3 nucleotides read TGCGCCAGCAGCTTGGAGCGATTCGCCGGGGAGACCCAGTACTTC. As protein: CASSLERFAGETQYF.

Only a few counts were recorded for this clonotype. The chain's CDR3 is CASSLRASGTYEQYF. CDR3 DNA: TGTGCCAGCAGTTTAAGGGCTAGCGGGACCTACGAGCAGTACTTC. The rearrangement joins TRBV27 to TRBJ2-7, with 9 nucleotides matching TRBD2. The V and J ends lost 2 bases and 2 bases, in that order; junction bases with no gene match: 4. Germline V gives CDR1 MNHEY, CDR2 SMNVEV (reference sequence). The CDR3 has 15 residues.

This clonotype appeared a few times. The chain carries TRBV18 and TRBJ1-1; D gene ambiguous. There are 12 residues in the CDR3. Germline V gene sequence: CDR1 KGHSH, CDR2 LQKENI. V dropped 8 bases and J dropped 6 bases, with 13 bases sitting between them. This CDR3 reads CASAVSDAEAFF. CDR3 sequence (DNA): TGTGCCAGCGCCGTCTCGGACGCTGAAGCTTTCTTT.

V and J are TRBV6-1 and TRBJ2-7; the D gene is possibly TRBD1 (6 bases). V lost 5 bases to trimming and J lost 3 bases, with 17 bases between them. There are 15 residues in the CDR3. Germline loops: CDR1 MNHNS, CDR2 SASEGT. In nucleotides, the CDR3 is TGTGCCAGCAGTTCTTCTGGGACACTGAACTACGAGCAGTACTTC. Translated: CASSSSGTLNYEQYF.

The CDR3 spells CASSLATSGTANEQFF. Here the CDR3 DNA reads TGTGCCAGCAGCCTTGCCACTAGCGGGACAGCTAATGAGCAGTTCTTC. The chain links TRBV4-2 to TRBJ2-1; the match to TRBD2 covers 10 bases. Germline V lookup: CDR1 LGHNA, CDR2 YNFKEQ. The CDR3 has 16 residues. The ends lost 4 bases at V and 7 bases at J; junction bases unmatched: 10.

This clonotype was detected only a few times. The V call is TRBV27, the J call TRBJ1-5; D remains ambiguous. The CDR3 spans 14 residues. The germline V and J ends were trimmed by 2 bases and 0 bases, with 5 bases remaining between them. In germline, CDR1 is MNHEY, CDR2 SMNVEV (reference sequence). In DNA, the CDR3 is TGTGCCAGCAGTTTAGTTTATAGCAATCAGCCCCAGCATTTT. Protein product: CASSLVYSNQPQHF.

This clonotype was counted only a few times. CDR3 in amino acids: CASSLDVMTEAFF. CDR3 DNA sequence: TGTGCCAGCAGTTTAGACGTGATGACTGAAGCTTTCTTT. The rearrangement uses TRBV12-3 or TRBV12-4 and TRBJ1-1; D call uncertain. V lost 1 base, J lost 5 bases, and 8 bases lay in between. The CDR3 contains 13 residues.

This clonotype was counted a few times. V is TRBV20-1 and J is TRBJ1-3; 9 positions match TRBD1. Trimming took 5 bases from V and 8 from J; bases not matched to a gene: 4. Germline V CDR1 and CDR2: DFQATT, SNEGSKA (reference sequence). The CDR3 has 12 residues. DNA for the CDR3: TGCAGTGCTCGTAGACAGGGGGACACCATATATTTT. Translation gives CSARRQGDTIYF.

This clonotype was seen a few times. The J gene is TRBJ2-2, the V gene TRBV2; 15 nucleotides agree with TRBD2. The CDR3 sequence is 19 residues long. V lost 3 bases to trimming and J lost 5 bases; unmatched junction nucleotides: 10. Germline values: CDR1 SNHLY, CDR2 FYNNEI. CDR3 protein: CASSDIPGTSGRRTGELFF. CDR3 bases: TGTGCCAGCAGTGATATCCCCGGGACTAGCGGGAGGCGGACCGGGGAGCTGTTTTTT.

The rearrangement links TRBV6-1 to TRBJ2-2; D perhaps matches TRBD1 (5 bases). Per germline, CDR1 MNHNS and CDR2 SASEGT. The CDR3 is made up of 15 amino acids. V lost 2 bases, J lost 0 bases, and 7 bases lay in between. Here the CDR3 reads CASSEQGTNTGELFF. Written as DNA, the CDR3 is TGTGCCAGCAGTGAACAGGGTACGAACACCGGGGAGCTGTTTTTT.

The rearrangement uses TRBV7-3 and TRBJ1-1; TRBD1 matches 7 bases. The CDR3 is made up of 12 amino acids. CDR1 is SGHTA, CDR2 FQGTGA, per germline. V was pared by 5 bases and J by 6 bases, with 3 bases of the junction left unmatched. As DNA, the CDR3 is TGTGCCAGCAGCGACAGGGTTGCTGAAGCTTTCTTT. This sequence encodes CASSDRVAEAFF.

This clonotype has a handful of counts. The V and J genes are TRBV7-8 and TRBJ2-7; possible D gene TRBD2, 5 bases. Germline lookup yields CDR1 SGHVS and CDR2 FQNEAQ. V dropped 5 bases and J dropped 12 bases, with 20 bases sitting between them. This CDR3 has 13 residues. CDR3 sequence (DNA): TGTGCCAGCAGCGTAAACACCCGGGTCCGGGGGTACTTC. This sequence encodes CASSVNTRVRGYF.

V is TRBV3-1 and J is TRBJ2-3; no definite D call. CDR1 is LGHDT, CDR2 YNNKEL, per germline (reference sequence). The CDR3 consists of 15 residues. Trimming shortened V by 6 bases and J by 0 bases, and 13 bases separated the two germline ends. CDR3: CASSGPPLSTDTQYF. The CDR3 nucleotides are TGTGCCAGCAGTGGGCCCCCACTGAGCACAGATACGCAGTATTTT.

The V call is TRBV20-1, the J call TRBJ1-1; 8 bases line up with TRBD1. V was clipped by 3 bases and J by 4 bases; unmatched bases: 4. The CDR3 extends over 13 amino acids. The germline CDR1 and CDR2 sequences are DFQATT and SNEGSKA (reference sequence). CDR3 sequence (DNA): TGCAGTGCTAGGAGTACAGGGGGCACTGAAGCTTTCTTT. Translated, it gives CSARSTGGTEAFF.